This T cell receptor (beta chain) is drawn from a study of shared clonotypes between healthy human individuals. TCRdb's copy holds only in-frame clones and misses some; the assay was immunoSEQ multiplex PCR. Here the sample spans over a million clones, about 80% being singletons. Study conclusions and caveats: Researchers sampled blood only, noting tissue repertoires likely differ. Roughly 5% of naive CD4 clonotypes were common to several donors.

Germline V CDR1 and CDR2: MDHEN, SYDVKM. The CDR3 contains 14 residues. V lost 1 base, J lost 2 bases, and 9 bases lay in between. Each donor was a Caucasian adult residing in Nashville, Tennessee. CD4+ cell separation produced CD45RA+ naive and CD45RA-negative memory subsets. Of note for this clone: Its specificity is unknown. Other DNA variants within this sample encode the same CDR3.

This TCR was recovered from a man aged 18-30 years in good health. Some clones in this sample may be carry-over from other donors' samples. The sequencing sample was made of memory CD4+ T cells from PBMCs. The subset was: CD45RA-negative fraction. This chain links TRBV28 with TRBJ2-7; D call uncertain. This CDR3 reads CASSLFQATYEQYF. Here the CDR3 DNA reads TGTGCCAGCAGTTTATTCCAGGCGACCTACGAGCAGTACTTC.